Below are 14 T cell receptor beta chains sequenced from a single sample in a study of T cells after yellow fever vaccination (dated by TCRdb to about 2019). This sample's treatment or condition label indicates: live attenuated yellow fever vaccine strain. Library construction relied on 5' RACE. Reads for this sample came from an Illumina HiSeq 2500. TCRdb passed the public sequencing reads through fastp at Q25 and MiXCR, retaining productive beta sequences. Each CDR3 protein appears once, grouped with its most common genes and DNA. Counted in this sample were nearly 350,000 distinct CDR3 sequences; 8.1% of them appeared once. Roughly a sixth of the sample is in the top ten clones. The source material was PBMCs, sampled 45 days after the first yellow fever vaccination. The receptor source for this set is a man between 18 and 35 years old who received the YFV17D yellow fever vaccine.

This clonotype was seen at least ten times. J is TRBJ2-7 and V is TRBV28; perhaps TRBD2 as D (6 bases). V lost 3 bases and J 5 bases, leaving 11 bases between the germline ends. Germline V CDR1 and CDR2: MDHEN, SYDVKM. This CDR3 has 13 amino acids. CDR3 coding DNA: TGTGCCAGCAGTTTGTGGGGAGGTCACGAGCAGTACGTC. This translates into CASSLWGGHEQYV.

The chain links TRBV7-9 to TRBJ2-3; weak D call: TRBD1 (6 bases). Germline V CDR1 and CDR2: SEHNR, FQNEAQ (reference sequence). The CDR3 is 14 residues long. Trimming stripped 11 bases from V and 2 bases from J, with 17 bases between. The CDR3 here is CAAPPTGNTDTQYF. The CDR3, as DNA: TGTGCCGCTCCGCCGACAGGCAACACAGATACGCAGTATTTT.

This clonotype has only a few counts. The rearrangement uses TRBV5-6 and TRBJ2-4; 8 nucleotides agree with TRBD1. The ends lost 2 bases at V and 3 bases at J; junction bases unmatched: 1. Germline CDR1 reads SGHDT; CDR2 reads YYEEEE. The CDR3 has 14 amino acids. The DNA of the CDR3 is TGTGCCAGCAGCTTACAGGGGGGCAAAAACATTCAGTACTTC. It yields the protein CASSLQGGKNIQYF.

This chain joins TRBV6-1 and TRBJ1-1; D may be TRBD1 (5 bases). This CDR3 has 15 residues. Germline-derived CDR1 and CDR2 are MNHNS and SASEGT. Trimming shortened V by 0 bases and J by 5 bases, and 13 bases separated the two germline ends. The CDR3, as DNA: TGTGCCAGCAGTGAAGCCACGGGACTGCTAACTGAAGCTTTCTTT. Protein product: CASSEATGLLTEAFF.

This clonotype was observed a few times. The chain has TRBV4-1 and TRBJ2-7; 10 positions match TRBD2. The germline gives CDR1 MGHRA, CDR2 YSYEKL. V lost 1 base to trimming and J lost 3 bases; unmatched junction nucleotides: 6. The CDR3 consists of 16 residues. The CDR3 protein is CASSQVGLAGVYEQYF. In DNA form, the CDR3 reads TGCGCCAGCAGCCAAGTCGGTCTAGCGGGGGTCTACGAGCAGTACTTC.

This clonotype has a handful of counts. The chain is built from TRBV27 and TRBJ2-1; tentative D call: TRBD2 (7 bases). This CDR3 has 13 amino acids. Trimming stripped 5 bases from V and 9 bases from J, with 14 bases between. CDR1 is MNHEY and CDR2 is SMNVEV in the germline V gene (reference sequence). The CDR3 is CASSQRGGAEQFF. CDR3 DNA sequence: TGTGCCAGCAGTCAAAGGGGGGGCGCTGAGCAGTTCTTC.

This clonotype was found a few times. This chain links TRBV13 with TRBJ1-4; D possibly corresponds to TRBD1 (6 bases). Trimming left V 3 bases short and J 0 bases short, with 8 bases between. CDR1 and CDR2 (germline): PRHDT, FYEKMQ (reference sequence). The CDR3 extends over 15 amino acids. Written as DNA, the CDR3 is TGTGCCAGCAGCTTGCGGACAGCAACTAATGAAAAACTGTTTTTT. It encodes CASSLRTATNEKLFF.

The CDR3 reads CASSQDASGRFYEQYF. For the CDR3, the DNA is TGTGCCAGCAGCCAAGATGCTAGCGGGCGTTTCTACGAGCAGTACTTC. This chain uses TRBV4-2 with TRBJ2-7, with 8 bases fitting TRBD2. Germline trimming cut 0 bases from V and 3 bases from J; bases unmatched to any gene: 7. The CDR3 loop spans 16 amino acids. CDR1 is LGHNA, CDR2 YNFKEQ, per germline.

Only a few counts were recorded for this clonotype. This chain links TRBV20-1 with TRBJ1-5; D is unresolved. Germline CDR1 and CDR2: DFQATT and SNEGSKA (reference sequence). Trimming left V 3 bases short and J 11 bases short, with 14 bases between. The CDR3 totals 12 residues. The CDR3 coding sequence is TGCAGTGCTAGTGGGTCTCGAGTGTCCCAGCATTTT. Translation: CSASGSRVSQHF.

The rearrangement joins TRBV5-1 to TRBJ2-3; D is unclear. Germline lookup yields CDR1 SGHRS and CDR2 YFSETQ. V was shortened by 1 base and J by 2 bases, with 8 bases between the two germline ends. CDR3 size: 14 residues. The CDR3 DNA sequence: TGCGCCAGCAGCTTGATACCAGACACAGATACGCAGTATTTT. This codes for CASSLIPDTDTQYF.

The chain's CDR3 is CAISESGGTANYGYTF. The CDR3 nucleotides read TGTGCCATCAGTGAGTCTGGGGGAACCGCTAACTATGGCTACACCTTC. The chain has TRBV10-3 and TRBJ1-2, with D perhaps matching TRBD1 (5 bases). The CDR3 consists of 16 residues. Trimming removed 0 bases at V and 0 bases at J, with 11 bases between. CDR1 is ENHRY, CDR2 SYGVKD, per germline.

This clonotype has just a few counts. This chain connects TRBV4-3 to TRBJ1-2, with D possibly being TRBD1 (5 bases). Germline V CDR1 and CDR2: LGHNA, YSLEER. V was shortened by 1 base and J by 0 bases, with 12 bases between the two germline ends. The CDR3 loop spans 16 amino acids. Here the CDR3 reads CASSQVPGDSNYGYTF. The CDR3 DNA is TGCGCCAGCAGCCAAGTCCCCGGGGACTCTAACTATGGCTACACCTTC.

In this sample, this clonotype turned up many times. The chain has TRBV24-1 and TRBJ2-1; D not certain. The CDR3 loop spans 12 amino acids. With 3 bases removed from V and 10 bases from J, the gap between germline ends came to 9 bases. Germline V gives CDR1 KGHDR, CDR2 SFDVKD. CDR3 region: CATSDQDREQFF. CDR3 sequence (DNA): TGTGCCACCAGTGATCAGGACCGCGAGCAGTTCTTC.

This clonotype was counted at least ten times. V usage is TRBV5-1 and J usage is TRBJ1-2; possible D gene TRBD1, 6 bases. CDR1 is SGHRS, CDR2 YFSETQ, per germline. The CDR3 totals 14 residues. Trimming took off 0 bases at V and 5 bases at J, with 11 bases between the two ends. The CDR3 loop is CASSLEAGVYGYTF. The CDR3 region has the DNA TGCGCCAGCAGCTTGGAGGCAGGGGTGTATGGCTACACCTTC.